This TCR beta chain emerged from a study of blood T cell repertoires in COVID-19. Generated by immunoSEQ multiplex PCR, the TCRdb table keeps only in-frame clones and is missing some. This table holds about 95,000 clones, about 80% found once. Sequenced: peripheral blood. This receptor was obtained from a human donor in a cohort sampled during active COVID-19.

CDR3 bases: TGTGCCAGCAGTTACCCTGCAGGGTACAATCAGCCCCAGCATTTT. It translates to CASSYPAGYNQPQHF. V and J are TRBV6-6 and TRBJ1-5; tentative D call: TRBD1 (5 bases). V lost 2 bases and J lost 3, with 11 bases in between. This CDR3 is 15 amino acids long. Germline V CDR1 and CDR2: MNHNY, SVGAGI (reference sequence).